This T cell receptor beta chain was profiled in a study of cytomegalovirus exposure and HLA in healthy donors. Study context: In a later analysis, it was reported that the roughly 130 validation repertoires had been produced on the same platform as the 670 or so repertoires belonging to the first cohort. Points from the study as a whole: The classifier reportedly diagnosed cytomegalovirus status with high sensitivity and specificity. A list of 150 or so TCR beta chains associated with cytomegalovirus was given.

On this clone: Antigen unknown.

Only in-frame clones appear in the TCRdb table, and some are missing; sequencing was by immunoSEQ multiplex PCR. The profile shows some 250,000 clones, roughly 89% of them singletons. V was trimmed by 2 bases and J by 2 bases, leaving 12 bases between them. Germline loops: CDR1 MNHNY, CDR2 SVGAGI (reference sequence). This CDR3 contains 15 residues. The donors belonged to the approximately 120-subject validation cohort, separate from the roughly 710-subject first cohort. This receptor was taken from a woman between 18 and 29 years old in good health and CMV-seronegative. Sample: PBMCs. The genes are TRBV6-6 and TRBJ1-1; D might be TRBD1 (6 bases). CDR3: CASSYVYRANTEAFF. The DNA for the CDR3 is TGTGCCAGCAGTTACGTATACAGGGCTAACACTGAAGCTTTCTTT.